This TCR beta chain was sequenced for a study of CD8 T cells in Susac syndrome. Random-hexamer reverse transcription was applied to about 0.45 to 1 ug RNA. TCRdb redid the calling of the immunoSEQ multiplex PCR reads with MiXCR, one entry per CDR3 protein. The sample carries about 120,000 distinct CDR3 sequences, 94% recorded once. The germline gives CDR1 SGDLS, CDR2 YYNGEE. The V and J ends lost 0 bases and 6 bases respectively, with 17 bases between them. The CDR3 runs to 16 residues. It was healthy donors who served as the controls, matched for age and sex. FACS was used to enrich TEMRA cells, whereas the CD8+ and CD4+ T cells were obtained by negative isolation.

The source material was CD4+ T cells from PBMCs. The chain combines TRBV9 with TRBJ2-3; perhaps TRBD2 as D (5 bases). The receptor was isolated from a human donor in good health. CDR3 sequence: CASSVEGLLQGDTQYF. CDR3 bases: TGTGCCAGCAGCGTAGAAGGACTCCTTCAAGGGGATACGCAGTATTTT. The entire variable domain, with the rest obtained from reference TRBV9 and TRBJ2-3, is as follows: DSGVTQTPKHLITATGQRVTLRCSPRSGDLSVYWYQQSLDQGLQFLIQYYNGEERAKGNILERFSAQQFPDLHSELNLSSLELGDSALYFCASSVEGLLQGDTQYFGPGTRLTVL.